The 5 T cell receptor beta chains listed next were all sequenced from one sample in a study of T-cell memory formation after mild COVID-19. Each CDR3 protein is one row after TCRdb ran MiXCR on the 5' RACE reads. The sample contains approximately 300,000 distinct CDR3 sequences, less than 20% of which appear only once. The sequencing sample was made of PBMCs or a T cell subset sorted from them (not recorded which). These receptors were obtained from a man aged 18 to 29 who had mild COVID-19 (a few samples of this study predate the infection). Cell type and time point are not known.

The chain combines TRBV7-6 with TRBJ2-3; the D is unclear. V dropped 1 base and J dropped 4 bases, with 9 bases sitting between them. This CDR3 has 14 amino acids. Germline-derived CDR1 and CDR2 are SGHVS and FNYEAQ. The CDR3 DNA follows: TGTGCCAGCAGCTTAGACGCGACGGCAGATACGCAGTATTTT. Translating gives CASSLDATADTQYF.

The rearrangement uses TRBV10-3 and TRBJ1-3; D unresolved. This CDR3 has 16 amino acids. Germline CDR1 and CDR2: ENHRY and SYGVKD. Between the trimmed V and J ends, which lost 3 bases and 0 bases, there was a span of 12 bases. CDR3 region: CAISESGRSSGNTIYF. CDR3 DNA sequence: TGTGCCATCAGTGAATCCGGACGGTCCTCTGGAAACACCATATATTTT.

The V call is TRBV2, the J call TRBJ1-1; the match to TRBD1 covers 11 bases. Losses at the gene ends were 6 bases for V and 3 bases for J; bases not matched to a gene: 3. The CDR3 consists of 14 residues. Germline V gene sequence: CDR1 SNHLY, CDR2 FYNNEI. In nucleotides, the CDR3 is TGTGCCAGCAGGGGGACAGGGGGGTACACTGAAGCTTTCTTT. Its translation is CASRGTGGYTEAFF.

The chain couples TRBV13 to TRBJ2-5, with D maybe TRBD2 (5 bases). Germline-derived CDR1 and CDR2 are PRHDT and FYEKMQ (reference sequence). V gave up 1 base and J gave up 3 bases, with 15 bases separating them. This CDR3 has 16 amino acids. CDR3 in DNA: TGTGCCAGCAGCTTAGATCCCTCGGCTAGCAAAGAGACCCAGTACTTC. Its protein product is CASSLDPSASKETQYF.

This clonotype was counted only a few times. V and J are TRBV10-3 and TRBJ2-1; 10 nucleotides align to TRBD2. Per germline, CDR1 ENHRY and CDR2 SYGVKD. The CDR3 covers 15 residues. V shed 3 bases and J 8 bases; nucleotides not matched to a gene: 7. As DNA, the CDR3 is TGTGCCATCAGTGACTTCCCCAGCGGGGGGGATGAGCAGTTCTTC. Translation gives CAISDFPSGGDEQFF.